Below, 8 T cell receptor beta chains from the same sample are listed, as sequenced in a study of shared T cell receptors in the human thymus. Repertoires were generated with immunoSEQ multiplex PCR, while TCRdb's copy carries only in-frame clones and drops some. The data contain hundreds of thousands of clones, about 89% of them singletons. These same records also appear under a second study, on human thymus T cells.

Sequencing was done on a sample of thymocytes. The source of these receptors is a boy younger than two with a congenital heart defect.

This clone was recorded only once. The chain recombines TRBV5-1 with TRBJ2-1, with D possibly TRBD1 on 5 matching bases. Germline V gene data show CDR1 as SGHRS and CDR2 as YFSETQ. This CDR3 region has 14 residues. V lost 5 bases and J 5 bases, leaving 14 bases between the germline ends. CDR3 in DNA: TGCGCCAGCAGAGATGTGCTAGGGGACAATGAGCAGTTCTTC. This gives the protein CASRDVLGDNEQFF.

V usage is TRBV29-1 and J usage is TRBJ2-1; D is possibly TRBD2 (6 bases). In germline, CDR1 is SQVTM, CDR2 ANQGSEA. V lost 1 base to trimming and J lost 8 bases, with 9 bases between them. The length of the CDR3 is 12 residues. CDR3 nucleotides: TGCAGCGTTGAAGGGGGGGTCGATGAGCAGTTCTTC. It encodes CSVEGGVDEQFF.

The chain recombines TRBV10-3 with TRBJ2-7, with a weak D call TRBD2 (5 bases). V was cut by 4 bases and J by 3 bases, with 10 bases left in between. This CDR3 is 13 amino acids long. Germline-derived CDR1 and CDR2 are ENHRY and SYGVKD. In DNA, the CDR3 is TGTGCCATCAGTGTTACTAGGAACTACGAGCAGTACTTC. It encodes CAISVTRNYEQYF.

The genes are TRBV6-6 and TRBJ1-2; D is undetermined. Germline V lookup: CDR1 MNHNY, CDR2 SVGAGI (reference sequence). This CDR3 is built from 15 residues. Deletions cut 5 bases from V and 5 bases from J, with 18 bases between. As DNA, the CDR3 is TGTGCCAGCAGTCCTAAGCCACGGTTTAAGTATGGCTACACCTTC. Residues: CASSPKPRFKYGYTF.

The CDR3 sequence is CATSREGSFHEKLFF. In DNA, the CDR3 is TGTGCCACCAGCAGAGAGGGGAGTTTTCATGAAAAACTGTTTTTT. The chain carries TRBV15 and TRBJ1-4; D gene unclear. The CDR3 is 15 amino acids. Germline values: CDR1 LNHNV, CDR2 YYDKDF (reference sequence). V was cut by 0 bases and J by 6 bases, with 11 bases left in between.

Concerning this clone: This specimen includes other DNA sequences encoding the same CDR3. This rearrangement joins TRBV19 to TRBJ1-1; D not certain. With 1 base removed from V and 4 bases from J, the gap between germline ends came to 7 bases. Germline CDR1 LNHDA, CDR2 SQIVND (reference sequence). CDR3 length: 13 amino acids. The CDR3, as DNA: TGTGCCAGTAGTATAGGGGGAGGCACTGAAGCTTTCTTT. Its protein is CASSIGGGTEAFF.

V usage is TRBV28 and J usage is TRBJ2-7, with D possibly being TRBD1 (6 bases). V dropped 6 bases and J dropped 4 bases, with 22 bases sitting between them. Germline V gene sequence: CDR1 MDHEN, CDR2 SYDVKM. The CDR3 totals 16 residues. This CDR3 reads CASRTPAPAGAYEQYF. The CDR3 nucleotides are TGTGCCAGCAGAACTCCCGCACCGGCAGGGGCATACGAGCAGTACTTC.

This clone has a handful of counts. This same CDR3 is encoded by further DNA sequences in the sample. The chain uses TRBV6-1 and TRBJ1-6, with D possibly TRBD1 on 5 matching bases. CDR3 length: 12 amino acids. Germline loops: CDR1 MNHNS, CDR2 SASEGT. The germline V and J ends were trimmed by 6 bases and 7 bases, with 7 bases remaining between them. The CDR3 reads CASRTVNSPLHF. The DNA of the CDR3 is TGTGCCAGCAGGACAGTAAATTCACCCCTCCACTTT.